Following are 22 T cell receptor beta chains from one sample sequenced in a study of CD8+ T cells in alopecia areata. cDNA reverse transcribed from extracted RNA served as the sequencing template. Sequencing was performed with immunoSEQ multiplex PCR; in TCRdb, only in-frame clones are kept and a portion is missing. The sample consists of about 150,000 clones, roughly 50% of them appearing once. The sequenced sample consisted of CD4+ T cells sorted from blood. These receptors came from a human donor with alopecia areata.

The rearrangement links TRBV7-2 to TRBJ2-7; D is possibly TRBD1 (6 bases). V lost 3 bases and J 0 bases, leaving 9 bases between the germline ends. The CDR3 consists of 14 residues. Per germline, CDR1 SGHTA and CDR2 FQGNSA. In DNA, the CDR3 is TGTGCCAGCAGCTTGGGACACAGCTCCTACGAGCAGTACTTC. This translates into CASSLGHSSYEQYF.

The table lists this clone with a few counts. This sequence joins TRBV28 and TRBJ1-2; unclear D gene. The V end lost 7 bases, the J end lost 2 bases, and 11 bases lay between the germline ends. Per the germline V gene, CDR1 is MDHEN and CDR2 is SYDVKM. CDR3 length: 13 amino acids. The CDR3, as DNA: TGTGCCAGCAAGGTGGGGTGGAACTATGGCTACACCTTC. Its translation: CASKVGWNYGYTF.

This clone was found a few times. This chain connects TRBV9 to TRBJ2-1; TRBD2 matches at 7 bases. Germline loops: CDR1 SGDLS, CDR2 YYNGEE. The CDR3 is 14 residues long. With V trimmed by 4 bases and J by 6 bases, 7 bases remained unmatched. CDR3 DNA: TGTGCCAGCAGCCAACCAGCGGGACCCAATGAGCAGTTCTTC. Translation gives CASSQPAGPNEQFF.

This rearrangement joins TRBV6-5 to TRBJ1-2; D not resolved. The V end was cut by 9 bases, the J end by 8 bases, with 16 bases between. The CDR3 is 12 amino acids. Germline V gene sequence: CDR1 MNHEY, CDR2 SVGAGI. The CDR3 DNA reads TGTGCCAGTAAGACACCCACTGACGGCTACACCTTC. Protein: CASKTPTDGYTF.

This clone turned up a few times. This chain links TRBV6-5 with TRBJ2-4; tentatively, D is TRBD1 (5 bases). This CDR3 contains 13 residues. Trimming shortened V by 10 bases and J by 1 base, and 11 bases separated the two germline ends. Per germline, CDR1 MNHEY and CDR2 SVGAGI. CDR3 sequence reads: CATCPGAKNIQYF. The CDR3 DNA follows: TGTGCCACTTGTCCAGGGGCCAAAAACATTCAGTACTTC.

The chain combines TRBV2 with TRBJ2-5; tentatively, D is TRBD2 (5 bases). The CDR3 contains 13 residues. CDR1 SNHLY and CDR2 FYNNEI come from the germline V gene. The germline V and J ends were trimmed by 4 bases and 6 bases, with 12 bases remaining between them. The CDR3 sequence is CASSVAGGKTQYF. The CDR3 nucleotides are TGTGCCAGCAGTGTCGCGGGTGGGAAGACCCAGTACTTC.

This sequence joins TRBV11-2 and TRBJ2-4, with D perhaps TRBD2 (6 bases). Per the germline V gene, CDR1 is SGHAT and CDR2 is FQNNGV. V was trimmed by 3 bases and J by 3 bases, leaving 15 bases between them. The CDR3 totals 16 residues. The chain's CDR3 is CASSFGSSSDKNIQYF. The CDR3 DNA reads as TGTGCCAGCAGCTTCGGTTCATCTAGCGACAAAAACATTCAGTACTTC.

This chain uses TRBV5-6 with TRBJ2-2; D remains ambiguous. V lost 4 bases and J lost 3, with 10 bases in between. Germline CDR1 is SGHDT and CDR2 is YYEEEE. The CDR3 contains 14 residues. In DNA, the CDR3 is TGTGCCAGCAGCCTAGGGTGGGACACCGGGGAGCTGTTTTTT. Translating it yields CASSLGWDTGELFF.

The CDR3 coding sequence is TGTGCCTACTCGACAGGGGGCCTTGAGCAGTTCTTC. Translating gives CAYSTGGLEQFF. The rearrangement uses TRBV30 and TRBJ2-1; TRBD1 agrees at 10 bases. V dropped 7 bases and J dropped 9; count of bases not matched to a gene: 6. This CDR3 has 12 amino acids. Germline loops: CDR1 GTSNPN, CDR2 SVGIG (reference sequence).

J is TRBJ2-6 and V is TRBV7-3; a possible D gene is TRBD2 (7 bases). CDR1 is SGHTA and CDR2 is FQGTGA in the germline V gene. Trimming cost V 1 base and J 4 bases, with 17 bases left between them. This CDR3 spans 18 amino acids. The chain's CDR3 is CASSLRPGEGSGANVLTF. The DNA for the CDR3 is TGTGCCAGCAGCTTAAGGCCAGGGGAGGGATCCGGGGCCAACGTCCTGACTTTC.

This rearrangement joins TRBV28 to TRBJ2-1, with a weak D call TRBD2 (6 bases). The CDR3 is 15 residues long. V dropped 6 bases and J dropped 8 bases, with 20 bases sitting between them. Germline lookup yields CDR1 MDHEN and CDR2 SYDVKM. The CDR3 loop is CASRPLGGSTDEQFF. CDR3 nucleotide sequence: TGTGCCAGCAGGCCGCTGGGGGGTTCGACAGATGAGCAGTTCTTC.

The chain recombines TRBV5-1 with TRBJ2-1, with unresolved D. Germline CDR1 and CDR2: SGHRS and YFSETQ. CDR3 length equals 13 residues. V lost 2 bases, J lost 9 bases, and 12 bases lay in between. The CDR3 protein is CASSLGLAAEQFF. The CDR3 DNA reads TGCGCCAGCAGCTTAGGTTTGGCGGCTGAGCAGTTCTTC.

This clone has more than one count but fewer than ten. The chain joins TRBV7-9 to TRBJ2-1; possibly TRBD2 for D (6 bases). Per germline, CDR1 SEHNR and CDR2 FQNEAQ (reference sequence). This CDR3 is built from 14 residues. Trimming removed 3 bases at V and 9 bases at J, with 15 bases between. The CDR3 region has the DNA TGTGCCAGCAGCTTGGGGAGACTCGGGGGTGAGCAGTTCTTC. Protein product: CASSLGRLGGEQFF.

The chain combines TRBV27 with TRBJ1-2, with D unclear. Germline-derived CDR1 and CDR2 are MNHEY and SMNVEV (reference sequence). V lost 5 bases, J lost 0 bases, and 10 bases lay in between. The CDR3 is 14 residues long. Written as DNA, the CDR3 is TGTGCCAGCAGTCCTCGGCCAGCTAACTATGGCTACACCTTC. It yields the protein CASSPRPANYGYTF.

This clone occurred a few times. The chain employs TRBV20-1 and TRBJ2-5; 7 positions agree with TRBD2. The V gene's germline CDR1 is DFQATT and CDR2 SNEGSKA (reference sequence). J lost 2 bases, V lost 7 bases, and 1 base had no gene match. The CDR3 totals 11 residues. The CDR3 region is CSGSGQETQYF. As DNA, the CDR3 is TGCAGTGGTAGCGGGCAAGAGACCCAGTACTTC.

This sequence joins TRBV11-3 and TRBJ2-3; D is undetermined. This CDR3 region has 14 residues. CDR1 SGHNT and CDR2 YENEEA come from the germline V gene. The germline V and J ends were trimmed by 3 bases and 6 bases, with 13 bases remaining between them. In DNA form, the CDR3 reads TGTGCCAGCAGCTTCGGATTAACTGACGATACGCAGTATTTT. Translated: CASSFGLTDDTQYF.

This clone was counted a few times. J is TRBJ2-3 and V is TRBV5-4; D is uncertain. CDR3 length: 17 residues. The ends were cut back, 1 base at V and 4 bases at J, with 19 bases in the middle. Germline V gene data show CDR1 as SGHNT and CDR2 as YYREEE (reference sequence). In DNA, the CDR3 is TGTGCCAGCAGCTTGCCCGGGCCGCTGGCCGGGTCAGATACGCAGTATTTT. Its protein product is CASSLPGPLAGSDTQYF.

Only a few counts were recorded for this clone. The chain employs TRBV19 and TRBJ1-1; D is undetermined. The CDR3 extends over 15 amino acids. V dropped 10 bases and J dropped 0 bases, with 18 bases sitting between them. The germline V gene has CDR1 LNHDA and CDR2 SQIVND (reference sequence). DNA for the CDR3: TGTGCCACCACCAAACCAGGAGGGCTGAACACTGAAGCTTTCTTT. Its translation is CATTKPGGLNTEAFF.

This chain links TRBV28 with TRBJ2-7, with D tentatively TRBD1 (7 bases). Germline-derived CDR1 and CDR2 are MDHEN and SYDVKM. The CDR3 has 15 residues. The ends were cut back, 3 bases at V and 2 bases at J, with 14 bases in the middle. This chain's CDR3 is CASSLEGQRAYEQYF. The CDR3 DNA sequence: TGTGCCAGCAGTTTGGAGGGACAGAGAGCCTACGAGCAGTACTTC.

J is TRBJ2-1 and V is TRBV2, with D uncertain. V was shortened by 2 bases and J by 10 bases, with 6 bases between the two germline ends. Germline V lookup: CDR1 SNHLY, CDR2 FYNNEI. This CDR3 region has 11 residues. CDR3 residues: CASSEFAEQFF. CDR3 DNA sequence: TGTGCCAGCAGTGAATTTGCGGAGCAGTTCTTC. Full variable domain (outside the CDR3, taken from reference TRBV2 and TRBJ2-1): EPEVTQTPSHQVTQMGQEVILRCVPISNHLYFYWYRQILGQKVEFLVSFYNNEISEKSEIFDDQFSVERPDGSNFTLKIRSTKLEDSAMYFCASSEFAEQFFGPGTRLTVL.

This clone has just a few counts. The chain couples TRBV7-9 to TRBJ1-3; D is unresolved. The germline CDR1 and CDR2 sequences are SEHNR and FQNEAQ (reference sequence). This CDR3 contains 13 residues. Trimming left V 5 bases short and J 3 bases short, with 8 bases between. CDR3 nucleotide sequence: TGTGCCAGCAGCCCCATCGGTGGAAACACCATATATTTT. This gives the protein CASSPIGGNTIYF.

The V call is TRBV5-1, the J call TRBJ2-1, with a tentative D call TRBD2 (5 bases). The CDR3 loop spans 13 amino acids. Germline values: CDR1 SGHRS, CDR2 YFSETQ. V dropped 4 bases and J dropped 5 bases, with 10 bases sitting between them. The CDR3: CASSAGVDNEQFF. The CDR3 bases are TGCGCCAGCAGCGCGGGTGTAGACAATGAGCAGTTCTTC.